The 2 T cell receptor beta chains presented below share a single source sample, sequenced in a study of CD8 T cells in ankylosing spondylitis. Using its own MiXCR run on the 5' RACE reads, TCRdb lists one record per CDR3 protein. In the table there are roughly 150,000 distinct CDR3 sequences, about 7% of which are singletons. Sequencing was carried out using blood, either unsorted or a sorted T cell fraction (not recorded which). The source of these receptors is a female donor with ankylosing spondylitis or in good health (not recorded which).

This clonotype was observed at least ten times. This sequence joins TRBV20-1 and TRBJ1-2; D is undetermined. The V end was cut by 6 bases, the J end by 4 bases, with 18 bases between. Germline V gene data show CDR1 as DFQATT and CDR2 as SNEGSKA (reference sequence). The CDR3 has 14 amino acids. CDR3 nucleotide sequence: TGCAGTGCCGGCCCGGATTTAGGGCGCTATGGCTACACCTTC. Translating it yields CSAGPDLGRYGYTF.

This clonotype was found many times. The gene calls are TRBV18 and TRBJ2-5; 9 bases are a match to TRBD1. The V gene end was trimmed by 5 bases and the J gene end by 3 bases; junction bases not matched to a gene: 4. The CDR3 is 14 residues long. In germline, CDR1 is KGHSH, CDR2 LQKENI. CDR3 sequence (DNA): TGTGCCAGCTCAACGGACAGGGGCGAAGAGACCCAGTACTTC. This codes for CASSTDRGEETQYF.